This TCR beta chain was observed in a study of blood T cell repertoires in COVID-19. This CDR3 spans 20 amino acids. V gave up 3 bases and J gave up 1 base; unmatched junction bases: 18. Germline V gene sequence: CDR1 ENHRY, CDR2 SYGVKD. In the authors' workflow: Estimates of nucleated cell counts were drawn from the amplification of reference gene primers. Using immunoSEQ multiplex PCR, the repertoire was profiled, and TCRdb retains in-frame clones only, with some absent. Clone size and V and J calls were adopted from that table, with D and trimming inferred from the DNA. The sample consists of some 400,000 clones, about 90% of them appearing once.

The specimen was peripheral blood. The sequence came from a woman in her twenties or thirties with COVID-19, enrolled during active disease. V gene TRBV10-3 combines with J gene TRBJ1-1, with 9 bases matching TRBD1. The CDR3 is CAISDFRGRTGAISNTEAFF. The DNA of the CDR3 is TGTGCCATCAGTGATTTTCGGGGAAGGACAGGGGCGATTTCGAACACTGAAGCTTTCTTT.